This TCR beta chain is drawn from a study of cytomegalovirus exposure and HLA in healthy donors. Study-level results: Fewer N-insertions than the roughly 670-donor mean were reportedly shown by an Asian-associated ancestry cluster in a later analysis.

Researchers ran the PCR with 60 Vbeta and 13 Jbeta primers. Clones were sequenced by immunoSEQ multiplex PCR, and TCRdb holds only the in-frame ones, with some missing. The data contain 60,000 to 85,000 clones, about 78% of them singletons. As for this clone: The antigen is unknown.

V lost 2 bases and J 2 bases, leaving 10 bases between the germline ends. Per germline, CDR1 PRHDT and CDR2 FYEKMQ (reference sequence). The CDR3 loop spans 14 amino acids. The rearrangement links TRBV13 to TRBJ2-7; possible D gene TRBD2, 5 bases. Input material: PBMCs. The sequence was obtained from a middle-aged man in good health and CMV-seronegative. The DNA of the CDR3 is TGTGCCAGCAGCTTATCTGGGCGGGCCTACGAGCAGTACTTC. Residues: CASSLSGRAYEQYF.